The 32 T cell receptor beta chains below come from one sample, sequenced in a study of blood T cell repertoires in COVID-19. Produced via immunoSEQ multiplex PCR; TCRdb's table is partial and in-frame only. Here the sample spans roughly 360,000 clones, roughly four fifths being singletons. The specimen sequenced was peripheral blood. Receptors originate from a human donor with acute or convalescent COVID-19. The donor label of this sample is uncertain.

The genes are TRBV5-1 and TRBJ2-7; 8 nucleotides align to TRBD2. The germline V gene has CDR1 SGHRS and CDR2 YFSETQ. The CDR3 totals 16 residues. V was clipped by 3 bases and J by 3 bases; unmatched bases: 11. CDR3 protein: CASSSQSGGGSYEQYF. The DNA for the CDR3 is TGCGCCAGCAGCTCTCAGAGCGGGGGTGGGAGCTACGAGCAGTACTTC.

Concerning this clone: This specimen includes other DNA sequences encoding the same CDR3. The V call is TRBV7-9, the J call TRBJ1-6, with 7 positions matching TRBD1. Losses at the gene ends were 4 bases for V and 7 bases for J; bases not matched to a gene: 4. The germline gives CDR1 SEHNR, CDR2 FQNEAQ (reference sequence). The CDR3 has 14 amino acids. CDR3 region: CASSSGQPNSPLHF. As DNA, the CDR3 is TGTGCCAGCAGCTCGGGACAGCCCAATTCACCCCTCCACTTT.

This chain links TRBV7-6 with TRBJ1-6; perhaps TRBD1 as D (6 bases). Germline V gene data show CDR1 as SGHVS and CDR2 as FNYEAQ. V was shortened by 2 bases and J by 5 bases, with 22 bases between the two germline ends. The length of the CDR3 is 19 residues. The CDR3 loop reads CASSLKSGIQGPNNSPLHF. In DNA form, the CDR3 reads TGTGCCAGCAGCTTAAAGAGCGGAATACAGGGTCCGAATAATTCACCCCTCCACTTT.

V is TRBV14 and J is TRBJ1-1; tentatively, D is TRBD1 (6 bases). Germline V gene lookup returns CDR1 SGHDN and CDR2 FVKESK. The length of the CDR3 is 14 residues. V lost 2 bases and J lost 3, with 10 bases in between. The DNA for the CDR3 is TGTGCCAGCAGCCAAATCAGGGGCGACACTGAAGCTTTCTTT. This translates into CASSQIRGDTEAFF.

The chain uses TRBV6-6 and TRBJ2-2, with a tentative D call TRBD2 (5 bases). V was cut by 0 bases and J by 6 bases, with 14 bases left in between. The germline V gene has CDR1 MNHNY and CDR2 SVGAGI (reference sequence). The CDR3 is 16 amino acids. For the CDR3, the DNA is TGTGCCAGCAGTTACTCGGGCGGGTCCGCCCCCGGGGAGCTGTTTTTT. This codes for CASSYSGGSAPGELFF.

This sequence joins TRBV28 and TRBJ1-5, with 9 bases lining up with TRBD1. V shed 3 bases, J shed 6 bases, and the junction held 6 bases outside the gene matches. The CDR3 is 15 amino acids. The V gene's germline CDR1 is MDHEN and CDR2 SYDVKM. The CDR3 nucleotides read TGTGCCAGCAGTTTCAGTGGGACAGGGTTTCAGCCCCAGCATTTT. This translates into CASSFSGTGFQPQHF.

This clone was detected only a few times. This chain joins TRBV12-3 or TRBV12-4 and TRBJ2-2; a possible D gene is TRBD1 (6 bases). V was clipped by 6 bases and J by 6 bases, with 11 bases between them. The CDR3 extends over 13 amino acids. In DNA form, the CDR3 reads TGTGCCAGCAGCCCCCCAGGGGCCGGGGAGCTGTTTTTT. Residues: CASSPPGAGELFF.

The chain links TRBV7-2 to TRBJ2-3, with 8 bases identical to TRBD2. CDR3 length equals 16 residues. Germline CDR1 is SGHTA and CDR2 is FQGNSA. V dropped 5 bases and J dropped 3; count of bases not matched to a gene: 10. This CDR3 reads CASSGFGGGRTDTQYF. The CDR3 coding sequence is TGTGCCAGCAGCGGGTTCGGGGGGGGGCGGACAGATACGCAGTATTTT.

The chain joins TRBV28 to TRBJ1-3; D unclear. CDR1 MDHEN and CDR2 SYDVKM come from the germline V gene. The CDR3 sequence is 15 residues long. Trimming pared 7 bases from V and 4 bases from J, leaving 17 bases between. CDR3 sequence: CASTPPVTGGNTIYF. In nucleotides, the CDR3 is TGTGCCAGCACCCCCCCCGTGACCGGGGGAAACACCATATATTTT.

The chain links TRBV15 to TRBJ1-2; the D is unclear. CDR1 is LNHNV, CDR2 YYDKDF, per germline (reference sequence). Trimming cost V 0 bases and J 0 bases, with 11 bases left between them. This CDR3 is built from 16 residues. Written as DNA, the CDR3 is TGTGCCACCAGCAGAGATGGTGTAGTGGCTAACTATGGCTACACCTTC. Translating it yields CATSRDGVVANYGYTF.

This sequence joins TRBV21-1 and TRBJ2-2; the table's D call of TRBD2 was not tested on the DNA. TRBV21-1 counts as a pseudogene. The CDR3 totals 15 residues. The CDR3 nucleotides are TGTGCCAGCATTAAGGGTAAACTAGCGGCCGGGGAGCTGTTTTTT. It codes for CASIKGKLAAGELFF.

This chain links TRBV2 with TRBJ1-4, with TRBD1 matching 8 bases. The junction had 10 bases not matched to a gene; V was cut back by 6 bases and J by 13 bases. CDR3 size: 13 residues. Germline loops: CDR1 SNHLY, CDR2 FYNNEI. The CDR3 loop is CASRPTGEGVLFF. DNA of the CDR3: TGTGCCAGCAGACCGACAGGGGAGGGAGTACTGTTTTTT.

In nucleotides, the CDR3 is TGTGCCAGCTCACCAGCGGTAAGCGAGCAGTACTTC. It is translated as CASSPAVSEQYF. This sequence joins TRBV18 and TRBJ2-7; D unclear. The germline CDR1 and CDR2 sequences are KGHSH and LQKENI. The CDR3 covers 12 residues. V gave up 2 bases and J gave up 6 bases, with 8 bases separating them.

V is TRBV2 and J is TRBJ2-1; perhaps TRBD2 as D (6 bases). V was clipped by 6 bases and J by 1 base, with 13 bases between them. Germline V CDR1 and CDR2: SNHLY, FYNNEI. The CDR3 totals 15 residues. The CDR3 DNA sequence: TGTGCCAGCAGGATAGCGGTACCATCCTACAATGAGCAGTTCTTC. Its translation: CASRIAVPSYNEQFF.

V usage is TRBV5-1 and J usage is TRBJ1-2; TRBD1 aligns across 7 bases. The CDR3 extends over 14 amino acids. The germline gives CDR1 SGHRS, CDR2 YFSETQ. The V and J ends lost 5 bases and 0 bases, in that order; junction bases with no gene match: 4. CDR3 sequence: CASSSGGTNYGYTF. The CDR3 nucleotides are TGCGCCAGCAGTTCAGGGGGAACTAACTATGGCTACACCTTC.

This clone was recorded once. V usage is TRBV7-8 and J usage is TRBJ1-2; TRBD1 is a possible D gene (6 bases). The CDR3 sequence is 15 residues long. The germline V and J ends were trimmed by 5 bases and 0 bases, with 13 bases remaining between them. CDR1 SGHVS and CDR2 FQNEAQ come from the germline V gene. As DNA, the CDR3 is TGTGCCAGCAGCCCGACGTGGACAGCTAACTATGGCTACACCTTC. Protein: CASSPTWTANYGYTF.

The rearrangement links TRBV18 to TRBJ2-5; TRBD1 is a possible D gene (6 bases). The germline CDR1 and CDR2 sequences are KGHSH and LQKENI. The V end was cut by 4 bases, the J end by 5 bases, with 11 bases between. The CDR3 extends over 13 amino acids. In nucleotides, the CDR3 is TGTGCCAGCTCACAAACCCAGGGGGAGACCCAGTACTTC. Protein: CASSQTQGETQYF.

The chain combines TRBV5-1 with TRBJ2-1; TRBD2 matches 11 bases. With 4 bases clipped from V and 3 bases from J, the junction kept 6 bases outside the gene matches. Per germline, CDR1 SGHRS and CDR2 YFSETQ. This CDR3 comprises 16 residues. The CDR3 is CASSPELAGVYNEQFF. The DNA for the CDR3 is TGCGCCAGCAGCCCGGAACTAGCGGGAGTCTACAATGAGCAGTTCTTC.

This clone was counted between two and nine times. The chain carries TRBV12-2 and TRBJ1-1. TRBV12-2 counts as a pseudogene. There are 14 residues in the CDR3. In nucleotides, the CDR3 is TGTGCAAGTCGCTTAGGGACACGGGGGACTGAAGCTTTCTTT. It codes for CASRLGTRGTEAFF.

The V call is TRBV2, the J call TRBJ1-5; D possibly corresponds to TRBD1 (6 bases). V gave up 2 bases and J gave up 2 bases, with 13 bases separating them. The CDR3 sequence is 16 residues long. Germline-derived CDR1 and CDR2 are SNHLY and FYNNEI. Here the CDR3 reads CASSELGTRGNQPQHF. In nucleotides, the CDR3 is TGTGCCAGCAGTGAATTGGGGACAAGGGGCAATCAGCCCCAGCATTTT.

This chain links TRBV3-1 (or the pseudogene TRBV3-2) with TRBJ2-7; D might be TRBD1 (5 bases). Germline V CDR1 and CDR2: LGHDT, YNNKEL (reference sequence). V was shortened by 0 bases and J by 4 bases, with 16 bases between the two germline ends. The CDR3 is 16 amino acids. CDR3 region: CASSQEGVVRLYEQYF. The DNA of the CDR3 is TGTGCCAGCAGCCAAGAAGGGGTGGTCAGACTGTACGAGCAGTACTTC.

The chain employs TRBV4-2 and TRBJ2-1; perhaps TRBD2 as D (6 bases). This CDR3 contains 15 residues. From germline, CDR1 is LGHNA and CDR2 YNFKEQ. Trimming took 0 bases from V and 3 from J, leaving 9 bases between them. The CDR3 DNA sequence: TGTGCCAGCAGCCAAGAAGACGGGGGCTACAATGAGCAGTTCTTC. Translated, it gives CASSQEDGGYNEQFF.

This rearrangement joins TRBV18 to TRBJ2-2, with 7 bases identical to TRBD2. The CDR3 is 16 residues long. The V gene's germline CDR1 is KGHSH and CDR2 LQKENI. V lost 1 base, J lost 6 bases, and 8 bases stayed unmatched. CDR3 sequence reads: CASSPLGGSEAGELFF. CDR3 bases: TGTGCCAGCTCACCACTTGGCGGGAGTGAAGCCGGGGAGCTGTTTTTT. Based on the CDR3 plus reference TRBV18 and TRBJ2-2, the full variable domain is NAGVMQNPRHLVRRRGQEARLRCSPMKGHSHVYWYRQLPEEGLKFMVYLQKENIIDESGMPKERFSAEFPKEGPSILRIQQVVRGDSAAYFCASSPLGGSEAGELFFGEGSRLTVL.

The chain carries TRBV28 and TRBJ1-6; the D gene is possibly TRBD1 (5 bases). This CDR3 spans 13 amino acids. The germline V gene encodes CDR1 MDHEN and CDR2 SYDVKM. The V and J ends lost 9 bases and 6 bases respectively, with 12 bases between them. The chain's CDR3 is CASGVGLNSPLHF. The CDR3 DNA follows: TGTGCCAGTGGGGTGGGGCTTAATTCACCCCTCCACTTT.

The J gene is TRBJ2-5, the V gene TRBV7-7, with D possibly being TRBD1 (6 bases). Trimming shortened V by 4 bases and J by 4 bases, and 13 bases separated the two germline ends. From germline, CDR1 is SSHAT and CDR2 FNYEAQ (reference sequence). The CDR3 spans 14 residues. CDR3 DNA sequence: TGTGCCAGCAGCTATACAGGGCTCGGAGAGACCCAGTACTTC. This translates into CASSYTGLGETQYF. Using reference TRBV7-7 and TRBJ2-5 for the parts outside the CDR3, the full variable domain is GAGVSQSPRYKVTKRGQDVTLRCDPISSHATLYWYQQALGQGPEFLTYFNYEAQPDKSGLPSDRFSAERPEGSISTLTIQRTEQRDSAMYRCASSYTGLGETQYFGPGTRLLVL.

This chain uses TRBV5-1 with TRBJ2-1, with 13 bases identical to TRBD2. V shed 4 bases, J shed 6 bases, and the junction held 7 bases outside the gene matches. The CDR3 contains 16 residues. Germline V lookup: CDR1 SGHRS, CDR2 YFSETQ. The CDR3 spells CASSPPGLAGINEQFF. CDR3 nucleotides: TGCGCCAGCAGCCCTCCGGGACTAGCGGGAATCAATGAGCAGTTCTTC.

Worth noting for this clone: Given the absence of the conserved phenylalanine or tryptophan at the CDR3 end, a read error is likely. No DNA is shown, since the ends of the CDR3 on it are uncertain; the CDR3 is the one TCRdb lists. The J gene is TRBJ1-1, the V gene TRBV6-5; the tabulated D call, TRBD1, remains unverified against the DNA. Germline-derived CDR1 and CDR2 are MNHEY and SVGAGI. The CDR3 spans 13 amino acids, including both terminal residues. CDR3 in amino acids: CASSTPPGQGAVT.

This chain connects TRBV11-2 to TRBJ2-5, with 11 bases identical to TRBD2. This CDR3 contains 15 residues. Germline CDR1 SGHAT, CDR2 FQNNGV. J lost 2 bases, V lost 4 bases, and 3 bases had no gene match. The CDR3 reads CASSSRLAGQETQYF. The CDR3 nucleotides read TGTGCCAGCAGCTCCCGACTAGCGGGACAAGAGACCCAGTACTTC.

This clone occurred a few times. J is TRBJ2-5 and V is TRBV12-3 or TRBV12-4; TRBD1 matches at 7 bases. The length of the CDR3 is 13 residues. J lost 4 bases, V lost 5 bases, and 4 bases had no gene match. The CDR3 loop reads CASSNRGPETQYF. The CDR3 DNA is TGTGCCAGCAGTAACAGGGGCCCAGAGACCCAGTACTTC.

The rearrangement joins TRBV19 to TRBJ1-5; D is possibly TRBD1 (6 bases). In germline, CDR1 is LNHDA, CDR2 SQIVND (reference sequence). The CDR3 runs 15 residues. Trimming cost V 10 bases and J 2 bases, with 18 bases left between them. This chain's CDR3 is CATLAGDMGNQPQHF. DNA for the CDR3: TGTGCCACCTTGGCGGGGGACATGGGCAATCAGCCCCAGCATTTT.

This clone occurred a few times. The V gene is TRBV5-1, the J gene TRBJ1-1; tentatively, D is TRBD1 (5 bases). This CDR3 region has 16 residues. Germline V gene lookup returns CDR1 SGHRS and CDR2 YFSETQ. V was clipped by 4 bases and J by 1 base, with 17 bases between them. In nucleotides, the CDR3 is TGCGCCAGCAGCCCGGCGGGGATGGGGCCGAACACTGAAGCTTTCTTT. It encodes CASSPAGMGPNTEAFF.

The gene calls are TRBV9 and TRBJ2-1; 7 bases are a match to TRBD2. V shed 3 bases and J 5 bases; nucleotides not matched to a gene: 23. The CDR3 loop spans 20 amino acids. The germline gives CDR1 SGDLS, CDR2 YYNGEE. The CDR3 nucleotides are TGTGCCAGCAGCGGCCTGAGCGTAGCGGGTTTTCCCCCCTACGACAATGAGCAGTTCTTC. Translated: CASSGLSVAGFPPYDNEQFF.